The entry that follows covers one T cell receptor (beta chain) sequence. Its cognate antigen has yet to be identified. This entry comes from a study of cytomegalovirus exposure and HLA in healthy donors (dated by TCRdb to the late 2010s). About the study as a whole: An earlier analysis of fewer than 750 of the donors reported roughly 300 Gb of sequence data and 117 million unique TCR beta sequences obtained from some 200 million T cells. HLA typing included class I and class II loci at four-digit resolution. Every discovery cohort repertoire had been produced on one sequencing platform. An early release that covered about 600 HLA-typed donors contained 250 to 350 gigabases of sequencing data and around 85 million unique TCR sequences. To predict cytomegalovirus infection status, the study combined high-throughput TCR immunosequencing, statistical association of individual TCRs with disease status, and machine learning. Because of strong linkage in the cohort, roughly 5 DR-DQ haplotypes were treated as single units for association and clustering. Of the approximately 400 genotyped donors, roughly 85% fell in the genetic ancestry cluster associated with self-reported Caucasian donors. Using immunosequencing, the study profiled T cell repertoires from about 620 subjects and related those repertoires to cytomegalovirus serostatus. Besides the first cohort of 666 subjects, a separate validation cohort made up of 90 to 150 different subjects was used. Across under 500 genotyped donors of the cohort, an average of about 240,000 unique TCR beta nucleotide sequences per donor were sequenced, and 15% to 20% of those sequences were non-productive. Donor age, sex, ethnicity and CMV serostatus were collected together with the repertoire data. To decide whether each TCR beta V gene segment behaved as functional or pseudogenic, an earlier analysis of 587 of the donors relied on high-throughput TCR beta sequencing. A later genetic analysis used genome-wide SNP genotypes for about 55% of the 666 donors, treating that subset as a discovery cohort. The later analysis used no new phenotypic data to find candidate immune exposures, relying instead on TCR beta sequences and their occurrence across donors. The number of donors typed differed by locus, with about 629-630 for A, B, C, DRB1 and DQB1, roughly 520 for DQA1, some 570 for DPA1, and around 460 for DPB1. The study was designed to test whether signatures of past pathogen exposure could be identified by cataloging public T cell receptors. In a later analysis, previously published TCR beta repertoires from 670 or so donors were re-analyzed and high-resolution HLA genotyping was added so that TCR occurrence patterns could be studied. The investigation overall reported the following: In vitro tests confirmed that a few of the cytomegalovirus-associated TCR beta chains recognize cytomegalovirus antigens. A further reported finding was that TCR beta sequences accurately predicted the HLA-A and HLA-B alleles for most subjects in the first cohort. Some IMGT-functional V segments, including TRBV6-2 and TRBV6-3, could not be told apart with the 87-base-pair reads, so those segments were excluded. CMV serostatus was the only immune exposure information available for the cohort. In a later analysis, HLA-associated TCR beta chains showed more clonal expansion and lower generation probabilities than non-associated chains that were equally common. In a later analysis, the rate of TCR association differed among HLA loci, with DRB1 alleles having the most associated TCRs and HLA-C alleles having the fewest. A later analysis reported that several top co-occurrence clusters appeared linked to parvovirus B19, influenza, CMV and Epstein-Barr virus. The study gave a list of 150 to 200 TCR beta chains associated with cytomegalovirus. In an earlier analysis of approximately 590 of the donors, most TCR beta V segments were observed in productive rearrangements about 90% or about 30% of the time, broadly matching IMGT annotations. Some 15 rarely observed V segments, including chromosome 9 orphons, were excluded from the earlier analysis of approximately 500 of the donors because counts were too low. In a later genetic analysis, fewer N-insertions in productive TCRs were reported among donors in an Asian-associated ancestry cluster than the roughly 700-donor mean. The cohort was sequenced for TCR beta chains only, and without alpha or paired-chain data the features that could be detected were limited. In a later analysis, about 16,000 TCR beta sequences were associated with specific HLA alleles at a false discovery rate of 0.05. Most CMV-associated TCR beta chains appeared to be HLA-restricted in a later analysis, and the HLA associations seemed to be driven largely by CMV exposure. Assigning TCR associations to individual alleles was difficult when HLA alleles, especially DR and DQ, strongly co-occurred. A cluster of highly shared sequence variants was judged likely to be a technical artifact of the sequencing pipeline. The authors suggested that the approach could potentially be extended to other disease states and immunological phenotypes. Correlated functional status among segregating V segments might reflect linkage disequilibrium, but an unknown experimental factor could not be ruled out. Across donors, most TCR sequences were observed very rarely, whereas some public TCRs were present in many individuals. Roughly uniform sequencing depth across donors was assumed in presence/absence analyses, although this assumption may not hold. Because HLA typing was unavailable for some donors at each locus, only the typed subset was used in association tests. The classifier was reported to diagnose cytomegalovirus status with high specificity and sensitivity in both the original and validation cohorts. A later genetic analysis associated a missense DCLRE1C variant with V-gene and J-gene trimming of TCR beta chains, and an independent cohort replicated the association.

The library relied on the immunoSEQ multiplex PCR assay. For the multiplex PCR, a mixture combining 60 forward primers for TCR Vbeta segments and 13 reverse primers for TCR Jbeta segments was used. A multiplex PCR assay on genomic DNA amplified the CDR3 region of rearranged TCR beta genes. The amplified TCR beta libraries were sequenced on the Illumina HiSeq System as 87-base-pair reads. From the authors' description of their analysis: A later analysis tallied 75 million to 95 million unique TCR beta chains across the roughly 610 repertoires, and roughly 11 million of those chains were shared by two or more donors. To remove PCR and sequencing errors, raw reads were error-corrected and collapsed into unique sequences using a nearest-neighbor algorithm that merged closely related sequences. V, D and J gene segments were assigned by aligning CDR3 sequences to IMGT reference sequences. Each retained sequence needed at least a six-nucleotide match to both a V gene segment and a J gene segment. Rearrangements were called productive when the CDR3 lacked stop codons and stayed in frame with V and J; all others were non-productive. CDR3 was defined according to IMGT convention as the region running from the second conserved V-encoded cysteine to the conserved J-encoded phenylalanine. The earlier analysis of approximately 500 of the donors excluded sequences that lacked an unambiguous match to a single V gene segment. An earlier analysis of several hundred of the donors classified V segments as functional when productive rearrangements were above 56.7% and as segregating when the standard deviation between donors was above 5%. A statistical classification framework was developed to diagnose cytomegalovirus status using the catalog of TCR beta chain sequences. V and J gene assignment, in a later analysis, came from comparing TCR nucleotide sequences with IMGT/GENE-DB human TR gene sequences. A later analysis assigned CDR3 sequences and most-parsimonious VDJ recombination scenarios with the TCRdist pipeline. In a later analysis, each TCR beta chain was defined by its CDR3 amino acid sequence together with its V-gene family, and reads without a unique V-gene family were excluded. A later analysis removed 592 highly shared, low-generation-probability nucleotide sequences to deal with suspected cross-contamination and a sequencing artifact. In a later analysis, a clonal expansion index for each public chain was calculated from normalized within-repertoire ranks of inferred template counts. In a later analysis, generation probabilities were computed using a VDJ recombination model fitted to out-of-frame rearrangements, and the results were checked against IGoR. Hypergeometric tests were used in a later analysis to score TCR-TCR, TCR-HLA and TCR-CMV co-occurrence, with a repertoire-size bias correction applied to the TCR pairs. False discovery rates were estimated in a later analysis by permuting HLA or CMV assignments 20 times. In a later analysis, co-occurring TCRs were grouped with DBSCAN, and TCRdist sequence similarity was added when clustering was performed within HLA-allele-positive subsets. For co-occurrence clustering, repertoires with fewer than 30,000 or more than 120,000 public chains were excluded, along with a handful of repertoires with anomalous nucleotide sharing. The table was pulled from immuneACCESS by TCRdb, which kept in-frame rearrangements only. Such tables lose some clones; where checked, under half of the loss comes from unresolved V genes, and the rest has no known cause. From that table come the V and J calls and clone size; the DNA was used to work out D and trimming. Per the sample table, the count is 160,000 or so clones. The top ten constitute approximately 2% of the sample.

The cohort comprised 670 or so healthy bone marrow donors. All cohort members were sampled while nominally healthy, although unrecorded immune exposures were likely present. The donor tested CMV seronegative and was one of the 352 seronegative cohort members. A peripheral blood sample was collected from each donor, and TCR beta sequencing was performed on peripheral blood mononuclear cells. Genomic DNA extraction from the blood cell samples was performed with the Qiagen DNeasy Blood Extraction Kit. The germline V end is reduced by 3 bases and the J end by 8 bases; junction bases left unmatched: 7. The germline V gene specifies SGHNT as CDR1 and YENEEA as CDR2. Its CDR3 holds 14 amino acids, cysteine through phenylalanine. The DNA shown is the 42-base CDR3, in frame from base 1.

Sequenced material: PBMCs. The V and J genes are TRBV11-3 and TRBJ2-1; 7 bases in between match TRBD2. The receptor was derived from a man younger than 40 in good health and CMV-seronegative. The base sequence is TGTGCCAGCAGCTTCGGACGGGAGGTGGATGAGCAGTTCTTC. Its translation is CASSFGREVDEQFF.